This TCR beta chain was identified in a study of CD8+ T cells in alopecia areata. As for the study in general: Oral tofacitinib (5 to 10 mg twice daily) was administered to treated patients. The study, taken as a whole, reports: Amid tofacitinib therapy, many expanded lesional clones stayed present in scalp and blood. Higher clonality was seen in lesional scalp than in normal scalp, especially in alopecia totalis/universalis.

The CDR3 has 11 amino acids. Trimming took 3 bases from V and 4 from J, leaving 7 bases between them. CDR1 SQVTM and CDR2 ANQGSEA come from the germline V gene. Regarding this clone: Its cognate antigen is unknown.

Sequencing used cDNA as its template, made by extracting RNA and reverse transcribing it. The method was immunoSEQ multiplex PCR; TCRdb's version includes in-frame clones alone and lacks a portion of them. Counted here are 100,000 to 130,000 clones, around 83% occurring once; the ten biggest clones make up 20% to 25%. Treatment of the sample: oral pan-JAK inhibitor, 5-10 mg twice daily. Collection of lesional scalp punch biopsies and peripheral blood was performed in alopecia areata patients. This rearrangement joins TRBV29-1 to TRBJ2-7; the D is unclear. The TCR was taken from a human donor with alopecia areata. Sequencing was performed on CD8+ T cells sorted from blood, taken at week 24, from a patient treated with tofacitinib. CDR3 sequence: CSVDGQYEQYF. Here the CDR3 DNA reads TGCAGCGTTGACGGCCAGTACGAGCAGTACTTC.